Listed here are 5 T cell receptor beta chains from one sample, sequenced in a study of blood T cell repertoires in COVID-19. Only in-frame clones appear in the TCRdb table, and some are missing; sequencing was by immunoSEQ multiplex PCR. The sample shows under 200,000 clones, 86% of them seen only once. Sequencing was carried out using peripheral blood. Receptor source: a woman between 65 and 79 years old with acute or convalescent COVID-19.

The chain links TRBV2 to TRBJ2-7; 9 nucleotides align to TRBD2. This CDR3 is built from 14 residues. The V gene end was trimmed by 7 bases and the J gene end by 3 bases; junction bases not matched to a gene: 7. Germline lookup yields CDR1 SNHLY and CDR2 FYNNEI. In nucleotides, the CDR3 is TGTGCCAGCAAGATAGCGGGAGCCTACTACGAGCAGTACTTC. It specifies CASKIAGAYYEQYF.

V is TRBV28 and J is TRBJ2-4, with TRBD1 as a possible D gene (7 bases). Germline V gives CDR1 MDHEN, CDR2 SYDVKM. This CDR3 spans 12 amino acids. The V and J ends lost 10 bases and 7 bases respectively, with 14 bases between them. This chain's CDR3 is CAIQPGGNIQYF. The CDR3 DNA is TGTGCCATTCAGCCAGGGGGGAACATTCAGTACTTC.

This clone has only one observation. The chain uses TRBV4-1 and TRBJ1-4, with 8 bases fitting TRBD1. Germline CDR1 and CDR2: MGHRA and YSYEKL. CDR3 size: 15 residues. V shed 0 bases, J shed 6 bases, and the junction held 3 bases outside the gene matches. In DNA form, the CDR3 reads TGCGCCAGCAGCCAAGAAGGACAGGGAGATGAAAAACTGTTTTTT. Protein sequence: CASSQEGQGDEKLFF.

V gene TRBV27 combines with J gene TRBJ2-7; no definite D call. V was shortened by 9 bases and J by 1 base, with 13 bases between the two germline ends. CDR1 and CDR2 (germline): MNHEY, SMNVEV (reference sequence). CDR3 length equals 13 residues. The CDR3 nucleotides are TGTGCCAGTGGTCGGGTAGGATCCTACGAGCAGTACTTC. This gives the protein CASGRVGSYEQYF.

The chain uses TRBV5-1 and TRBJ2-3; 9 bases are a match to TRBD2. The J segment lost 3 bases and the V segment lost 2 bases, leaving 1 base of the junction unmatched. Germline V gene lookup returns CDR1 SGHRS and CDR2 YFSETQ. The CDR3 is made up of 14 amino acids. CDR3 sequence: CASSFLAGTDTQYF. DNA of the CDR3: TGCGCCAGCAGCTTCCTAGCGGGGACAGATACGCAGTATTTT.